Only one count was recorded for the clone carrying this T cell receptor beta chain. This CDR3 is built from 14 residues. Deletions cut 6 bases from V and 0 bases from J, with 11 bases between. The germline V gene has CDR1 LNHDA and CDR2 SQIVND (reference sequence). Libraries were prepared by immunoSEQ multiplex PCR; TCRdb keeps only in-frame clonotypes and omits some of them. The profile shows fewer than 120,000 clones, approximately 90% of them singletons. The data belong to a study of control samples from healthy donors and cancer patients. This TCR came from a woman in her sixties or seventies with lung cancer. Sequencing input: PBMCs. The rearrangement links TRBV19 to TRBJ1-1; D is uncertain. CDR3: CASSPDSMNTEAFF. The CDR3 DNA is TGTGCCAGTAGCCCCGATAGTATGAACACTGAAGCTTTCTTT.